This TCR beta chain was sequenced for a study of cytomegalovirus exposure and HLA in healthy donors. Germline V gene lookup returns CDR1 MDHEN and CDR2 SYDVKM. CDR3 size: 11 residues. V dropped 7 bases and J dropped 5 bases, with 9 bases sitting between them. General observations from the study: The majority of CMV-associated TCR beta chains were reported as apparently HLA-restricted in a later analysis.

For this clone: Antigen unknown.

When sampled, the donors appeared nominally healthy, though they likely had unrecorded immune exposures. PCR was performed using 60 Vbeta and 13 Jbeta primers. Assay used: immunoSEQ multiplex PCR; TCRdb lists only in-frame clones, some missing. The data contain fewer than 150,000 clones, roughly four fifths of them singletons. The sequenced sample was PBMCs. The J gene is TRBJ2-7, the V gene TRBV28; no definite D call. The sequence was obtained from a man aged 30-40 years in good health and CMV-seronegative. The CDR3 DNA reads TGTGCCAGCAAGGCCCGGGACGAGCAGTACTTC. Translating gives CASKARDEQYF.